These 5 T cell receptor beta chains were all obtained from the same sample, sequenced in a study of T cell responses to AZD1222 COVID-19 vaccine. The data were produced by immunoSEQ multiplex PCR, yet TCRdb's version contains in-frame clones alone and is incomplete. The table has about 120,000 clones, about 90% seen once. The sequencing used peripheral blood, collected on day 0 of AZD1222 vaccination. Receptors were obtained from an adult in good health.

The DNA for the CDR3 is TGTGCCACCAGTGATTTGCAAGGCCTCGGACTCCCGAGCTCCTACGAGCAGTACTTC. Its translation is CATSDLQGLGLPSSYEQYF. The chain combines TRBV24-1 with TRBJ2-7; TRBD2 might be the D (5 bases). Germline V gene sequence: CDR1 KGHDR, CDR2 SFDVKD. V was shortened by 0 bases and J by 0 bases, with 20 bases between the two germline ends. This CDR3 region has 19 residues.

A few counts support this clone. For the CDR3, the DNA is TGCGCCAGCAGCTCTCGGACAGGGTCGGGAAACACCATATATTTT. It is translated as CASSSRTGSGNTIYF. The chain carries TRBV5-1 and TRBJ1-3; 8 bases fit TRBD1. The V gene's germline CDR1 is SGHRS and CDR2 YFSETQ. With V trimmed by 3 bases and J by 4 bases, 6 bases remained unmatched. This CDR3 is 15 amino acids long.

This chain joins TRBV5-5 and TRBJ1-5, with D possibly being TRBD1 (5 bases). The CDR3 runs 16 residues. The V and J ends lost 3 bases and 1 base respectively, with 14 bases between them. The germline V gene has CDR1 SGHKS and CDR2 YYEKEE (reference sequence). The CDR3 region has the DNA TGTGCCAGCAGCTCATCCGGGTGGGGCAGCAATCAGCCCCAGCATTTT. Its translation: CASSSSGWGSNQPQHF. Filled out from reference TRBV5-5 and TRBJ1-5, the complete variable domain reads DAGVTQSPTHLIKTRGQQVTLRCSPISGHKSVSWYQQVLGQGPQFIFQYYEKEERGRGNFPDRFSARQFPNYSSELNVNALLLGDSALYLCASSSSGWGSNQPQHFGDGTRLSIL.

This rearrangement joins TRBV10-3 to TRBJ2-7, with D possibly TRBD2 on 6 matching bases. The CDR3 is made up of 14 amino acids. Trimming took 3 bases from V and 1 from J, leaving 10 bases between them. The germline V gene encodes CDR1 ENHRY and CDR2 SYGVKD. CDR3 in DNA: TGTGCCATCAGTGAAATCGGGGGTTCCTACGAGCAGTACTTC. Its translation: CAISEIGGSYEQYF.

The V gene is TRBV5-6, the J gene TRBJ2-7, with 7 bases identical to TRBD1. Trimming took 4 bases from V and 3 from J; bases not matched to a gene: 19. This CDR3 is built from 18 residues. Germline V gene lookup returns CDR1 SGHDT and CDR2 YYEEEE. Here the CDR3 DNA reads TGTGCCAGCAGCCGAACCTCATTGGGACAGCCGGAAAACTACGAGCAGTACTTC. This encodes CASSRTSLGQPENYEQYF.